Included here is one T cell receptor (beta chain) sequence, with context. The V end lost 5 bases, the J end lost 7 bases, and 12 bases lay between the germline ends. The CDR3 is 13 residues long. Authors' analysis steps: Estimates of nucleated cell counts were drawn from the amplification of reference gene primers. Profiled with immunoSEQ multiplex PCR; TCRdb holds only in-frame clones, not every one. V, J and clone size derive from that table, while D and trimming were established from the DNA sequence. The top ten hold roughly 7% of the sample, which has 300,000 to 400,000 clones, 65% to 90% seen once. This sample is part of a study of blood T cell repertoires in COVID-19. Study context: Acute and convalescent COVID-19 specimens originated in the United States, Italy and Spain. PBMCs, B-cell-depleted T cells, or T cells provided the cDNA or gDNA that made up the material.

The sample taken for sequencing was peripheral blood. The rearrangement joins TRBV12-3 or TRBV12-4 to TRBJ1-5; tentative D call: TRBD1 (5 bases). The sequence came from a human donor in a cohort sampled during active COVID-19. Here the CDR3 reads CASSPGGGQPQHF. CDR3 nucleotides: TGTGCCAGCAGTCCGGGGGGGGGACAGCCCCAGCATTTT.